This TCR beta chain stems from a study of blood T cell repertoires in COVID-19. Study overall: COVID-19 samples collected from the United States, Italy and Spain covered acute and convalescent phases. The cDNA or gDNA used as material had been derived from T cells, B-cell-depleted T cells, or PBMCs.

This CDR3 comprises 15 residues. With 5 bases removed from V and 2 bases from J, the gap between germline ends came to 14 bases. Germline V gene sequence: CDR1 SGHVS, CDR2 FQNEAQ. Original analysis: Amplification with reference gene primers provided the estimates of nucleated cell counts. Assay: immunoSEQ multiplex PCR; the TCRdb copy retains only in-frame clones and omits some. Clone size and the V and J calls come from that table; the DNA yielded D and trimming. The sample has 190,000 or so clones, about 87% seen once. The rearrangement joins TRBV7-8 to TRBJ2-3; possible D gene TRBD2, 6 bases. The sequence derives from a woman aged 30 to 39 with acute or convalescent COVID-19. Sequenced: peripheral blood. In nucleotides, the CDR3 is TGTGCCAGCAGCCCCCCCGGGGGAACCACAGATACGCAGTATTTT. The encoded protein is CASSPPGGTTDTQYF.